One TCR beta chain is described in this entry. The entry originates in a study of blood T cell repertoires in COVID-19. About the research overall: T cells, B-cell-depleted T cells, or PBMCs provided the cDNA or gDNA that served as material.

Original processing methods: Reference gene primer amplification gave estimated nucleated cell counts. Clones were sequenced by immunoSEQ multiplex PCR, and TCRdb holds only the in-frame ones, with some missing. That table furnishes V, J and clone size, whereas the DNA furnished D and trimming. Here the sample spans 130,000 to 150,000 clones, approximately 80% being singletons. Germline loops: CDR1 SGHRS, CDR2 YFSETQ. V lost 4 bases to trimming and J lost 3 bases, with 13 bases between them. This CDR3 spans 14 amino acids. Sequencing used peripheral blood. The rearrangement links TRBV5-1 to TRBJ1-1; no firm D call. The receptor was isolated from a human donor in a cohort sampled during active COVID-19. The DNA for the CDR3 is TGCGCCAGCAGCCCTGTGCGGCGGGACACTGAAGCTTTCTTT. It codes for CASSPVRRDTEAFF. The full variable domain, in which reference TRBV5-1 and TRBJ1-1 provide the parts outside the CDR3, is KAGVTQTPRYLIKTRGQQVTLSCSPISGHRSVSWYQQTPGQGLQFLFEYFSETQRNKGNFPGRFSGRQFSNSRSEMNVSTLELGDSALYLCASSPVRRDTEAFFGQGTRLTVV.